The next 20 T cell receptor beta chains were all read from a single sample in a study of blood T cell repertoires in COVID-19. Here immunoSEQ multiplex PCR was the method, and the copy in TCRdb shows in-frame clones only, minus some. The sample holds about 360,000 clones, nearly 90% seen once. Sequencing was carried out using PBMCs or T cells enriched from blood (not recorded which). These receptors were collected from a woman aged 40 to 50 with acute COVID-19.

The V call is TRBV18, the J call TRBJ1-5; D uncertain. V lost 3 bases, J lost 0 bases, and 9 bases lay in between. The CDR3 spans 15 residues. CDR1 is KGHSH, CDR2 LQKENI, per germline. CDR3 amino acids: CASSPEAGSNQPQHF. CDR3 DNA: TGTGCCAGCTCACCCGAGGCGGGTAGCAATCAGCCCCAGCATTTT.

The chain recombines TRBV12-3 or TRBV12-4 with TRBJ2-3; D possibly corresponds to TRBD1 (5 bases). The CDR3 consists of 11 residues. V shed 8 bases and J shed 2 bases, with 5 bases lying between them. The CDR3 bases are TGTGCCAGCGGACACACAGATACGCAGTATTTT. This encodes CASGHTDTQYF.

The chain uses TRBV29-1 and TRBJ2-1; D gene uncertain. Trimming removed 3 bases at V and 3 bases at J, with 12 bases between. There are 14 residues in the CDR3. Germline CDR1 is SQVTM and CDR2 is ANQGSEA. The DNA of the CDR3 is TGCAGCGTTGACCGACATAACGACTACAATGAGCAGTTCTTC. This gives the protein CSVDRHNDYNEQFF.

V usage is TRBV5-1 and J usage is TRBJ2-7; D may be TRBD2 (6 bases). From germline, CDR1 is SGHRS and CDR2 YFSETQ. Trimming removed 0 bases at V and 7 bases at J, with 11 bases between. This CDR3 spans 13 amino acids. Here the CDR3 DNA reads TGCGCCAGCAGCTTGGGCGGGGTGGGGGAGCAGTACTTC. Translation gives CASSLGGVGEQYF.

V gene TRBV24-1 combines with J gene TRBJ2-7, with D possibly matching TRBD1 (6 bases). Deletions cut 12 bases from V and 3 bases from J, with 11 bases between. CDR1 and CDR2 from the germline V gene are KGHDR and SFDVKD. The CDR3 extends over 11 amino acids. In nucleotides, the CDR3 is TGTGCCCTACAGGGCGTCTACGAGCAGTACTTC. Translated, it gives CALQGVYEQYF.

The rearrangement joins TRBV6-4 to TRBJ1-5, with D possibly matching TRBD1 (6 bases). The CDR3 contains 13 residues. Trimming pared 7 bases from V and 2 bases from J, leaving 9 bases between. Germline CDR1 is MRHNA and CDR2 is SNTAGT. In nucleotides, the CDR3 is TGTGCCAGCACAGGGGACCGCAATCAGCCCCAGCATTTT. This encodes CASTGDRNQPQHF.

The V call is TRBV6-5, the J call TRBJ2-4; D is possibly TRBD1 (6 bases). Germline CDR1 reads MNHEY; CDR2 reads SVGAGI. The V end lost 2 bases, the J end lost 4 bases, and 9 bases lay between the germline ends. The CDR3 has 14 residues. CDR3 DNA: TGTGCCAGCAGTTACGACAGGACAAAAAACATTCAGTACTTC. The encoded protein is CASSYDRTKNIQYF.

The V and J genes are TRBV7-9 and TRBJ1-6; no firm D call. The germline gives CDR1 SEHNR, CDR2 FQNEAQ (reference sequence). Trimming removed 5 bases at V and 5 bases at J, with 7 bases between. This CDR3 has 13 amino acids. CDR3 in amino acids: CASSPNNNSPLHF. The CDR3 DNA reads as TGTGCCAGCAGCCCGAACAATAATTCACCCCTCCACTTT.

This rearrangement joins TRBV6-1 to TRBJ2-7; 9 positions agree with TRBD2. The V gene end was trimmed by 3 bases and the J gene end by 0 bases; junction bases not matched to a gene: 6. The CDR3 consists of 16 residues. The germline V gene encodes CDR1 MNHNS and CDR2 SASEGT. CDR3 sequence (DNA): TGTGCCAGCAGTGACCAGACTAGCGGAAGCTCCTACGAGCAGTACTTC. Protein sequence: CASSDQTSGSSYEQYF.

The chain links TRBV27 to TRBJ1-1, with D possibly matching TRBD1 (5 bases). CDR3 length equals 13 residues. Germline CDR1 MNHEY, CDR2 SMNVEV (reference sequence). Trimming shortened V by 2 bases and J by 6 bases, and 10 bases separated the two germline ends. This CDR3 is CASSLIGAAEAFF. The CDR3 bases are TGTGCCAGCAGTTTAATAGGGGCTGCTGAAGCTTTCTTT.

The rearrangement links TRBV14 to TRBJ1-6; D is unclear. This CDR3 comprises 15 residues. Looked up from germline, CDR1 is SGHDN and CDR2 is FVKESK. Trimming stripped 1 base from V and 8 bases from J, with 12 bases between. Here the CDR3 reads CASSQGGQRYSPLHF. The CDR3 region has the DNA TGTGCCAGCAGCCAAGGAGGGCAGCGTTATTCACCCCTCCACTTT.

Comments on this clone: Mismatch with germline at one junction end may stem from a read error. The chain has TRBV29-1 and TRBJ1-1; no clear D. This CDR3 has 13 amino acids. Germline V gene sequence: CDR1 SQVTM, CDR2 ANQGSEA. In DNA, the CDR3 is TGCAGCGTCGAAGACGGGGTGCGTCGGGAAGCTTTCTTT. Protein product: CSVEDGVRREAFF.

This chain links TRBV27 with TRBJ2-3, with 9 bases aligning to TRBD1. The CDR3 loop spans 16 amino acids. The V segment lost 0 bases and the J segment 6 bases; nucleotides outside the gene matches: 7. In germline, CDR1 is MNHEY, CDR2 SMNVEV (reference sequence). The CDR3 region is CASSLSGTGRTDTQYF. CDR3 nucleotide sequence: TGTGCCAGCAGTTTATCAGGGACAGGGAGGACGGATACGCAGTATTTT.

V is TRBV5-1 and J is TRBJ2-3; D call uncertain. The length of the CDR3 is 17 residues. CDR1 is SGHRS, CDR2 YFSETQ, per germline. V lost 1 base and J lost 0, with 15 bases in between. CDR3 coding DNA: TGCGCCAGCAGCTTGTGGGCAGACCTCACCAGCACAGATACGCAGTATTTT. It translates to CASSLWADLTSTDTQYF.

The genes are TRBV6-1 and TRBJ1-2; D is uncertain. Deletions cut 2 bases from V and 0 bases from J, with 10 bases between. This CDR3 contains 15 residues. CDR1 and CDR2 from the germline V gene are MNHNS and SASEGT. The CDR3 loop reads CASSEYTVANYGYTF. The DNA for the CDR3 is TGTGCCAGCAGTGAATACACAGTAGCTAACTATGGCTACACCTTC.

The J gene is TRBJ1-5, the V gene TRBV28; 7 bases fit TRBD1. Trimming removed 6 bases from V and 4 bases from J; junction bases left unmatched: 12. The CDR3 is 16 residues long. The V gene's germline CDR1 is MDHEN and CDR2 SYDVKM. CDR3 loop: CASSPYRGGGNQPQHF. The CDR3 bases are TGTGCCAGCAGCCCGTACAGGGGTGGGGGTAATCAGCCCCAGCATTTT.

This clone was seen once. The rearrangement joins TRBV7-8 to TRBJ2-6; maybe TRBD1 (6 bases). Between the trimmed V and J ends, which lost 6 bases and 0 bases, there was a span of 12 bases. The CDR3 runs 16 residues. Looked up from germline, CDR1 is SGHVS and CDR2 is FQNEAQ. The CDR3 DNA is TGTGCCAGCAGTAACAGGGCCCGCTCTGGGGCCAACGTCCTGACTTTC. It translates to CASSNRARSGANVLTF.

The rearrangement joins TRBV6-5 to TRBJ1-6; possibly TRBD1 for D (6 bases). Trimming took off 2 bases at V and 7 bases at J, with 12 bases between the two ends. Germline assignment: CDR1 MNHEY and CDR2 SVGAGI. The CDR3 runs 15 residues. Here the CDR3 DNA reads TGTGCCAGCAGTTACAGACAGGAGACGAATTCACCCCTCCACTTT. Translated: CASSYRQETNSPLHF.

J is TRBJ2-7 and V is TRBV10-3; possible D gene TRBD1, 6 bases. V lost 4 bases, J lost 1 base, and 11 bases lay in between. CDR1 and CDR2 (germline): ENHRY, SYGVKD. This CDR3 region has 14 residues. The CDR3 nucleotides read TGTGCCATCAGTGGGACCAGGGGTTCCTACGAGCAGTACTTC. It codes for CAISGTRGSYEQYF.

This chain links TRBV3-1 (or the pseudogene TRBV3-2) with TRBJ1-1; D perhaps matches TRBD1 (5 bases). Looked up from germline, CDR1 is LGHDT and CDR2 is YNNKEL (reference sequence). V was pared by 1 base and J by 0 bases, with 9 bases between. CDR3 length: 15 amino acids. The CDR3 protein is CASSQGRGLNTEAFF. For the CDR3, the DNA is TGTGCCAGCAGCCAAGGAAGGGGCTTGAACACTGAAGCTTTCTTT.